One sample yielded the 27 T cell receptor beta chains listed below, sequenced in a study of cytomegalovirus exposure and HLA in healthy donors. This PCR relied on a set of 60 Vbeta primers and 13 Jbeta primers. Profiling relied on immunoSEQ multiplex PCR, and the TCRdb table lists in-frame clones only, not all of them. Recorded for this sample: roughly 120,000 clones. Sequenced material: PBMCs. These receptors all come from a man aged 25-45 years in good health and CMV-seronegative.

The rearrangement uses TRBV28 and TRBJ1-2; tentative D call: TRBD1 (6 bases). Germline V CDR1 and CDR2: MDHEN, SYDVKM. Trimming took off 6 bases at V and 8 bases at J, with 19 bases between the two ends. CDR3 size: 14 residues. The CDR3 protein is CASSLDPGVGGYTF. Written as DNA, the CDR3 is TGTGCCAGCAGCCTAGACCCAGGGGTGGGCGGCTACACCTTC.

The rearrangement links TRBV7-2 to TRBJ2-3; 7 bases are shared with TRBD1. Losses at the gene ends were 4 bases for V and 2 bases for J; bases not matched to a gene: 9. This CDR3 contains 16 residues. Germline V gene lookup returns CDR1 SGHTA and CDR2 FQGNSA. For the CDR3, the DNA is TGTGCCAGCAGCTCGTCCCGGGACAGCTACACAGATACGCAGTATTTT. Its translation: CASSSSRDSYTDTQYF.

V is TRBV5-1 and J is TRBJ2-5; a weak D match, TRBD1 (6 bases). The end of the DNA fits TRBJ2-7 better, so the J call may be wrong. Per the germline V gene, CDR1 is SGHRS and CDR2 is YFSETQ. The CDR3 length is 13 residues. In nucleotides, the CDR3 is TGCGCCAGCAGCCCCAGGGGTTCCTACGAGCAGTACTTC. This sequence encodes CASSPRGSYEQYF.

This sequence joins TRBV11-1 and TRBJ2-5; the match to TRBD1 covers 7 bases. There are 14 residues in the CDR3. V shed 3 bases and J 5 bases; nucleotides not matched to a gene: 6. Germline V gives CDR1 SGHAT, CDR2 FQDESV (reference sequence). The CDR3 region is CASSFQDRRETQYF. CDR3 DNA sequence: TGTGCCAGCAGCTTTCAGGACAGGAGGGAGACCCAGTACTTC.

The chain combines TRBV5-4 with TRBJ2-7, with 8 bases lining up with TRBD2. Germline CDR1 is SGHNT and CDR2 is YYREEE (reference sequence). The CDR3 is made up of 14 amino acids. The J segment lost 7 bases and the V segment lost 2 bases, leaving 8 bases of the junction unmatched. CDR3 in amino acids: CASSLPGGQKEQYF. CDR3 nucleotide sequence: TGTGCCAGCAGCTTACCGGGGGGGCAGAAAGAGCAGTACTTC.

The chain links TRBV10-3 to TRBJ2-1; possible D gene TRBD2, 6 bases. The germline CDR1 and CDR2 sequences are ENHRY and SYGVKD. The CDR3 loop spans 14 amino acids. Between the trimmed V and J ends, which lost 5 bases and 6 bases, there was a span of 14 bases. The CDR3 DNA reads as TGTGCCATCAGTCCCCGGGGGAGGAGCAATGAGCAGTTCTTC. Translation gives CAISPRGRSNEQFF.

The genes are TRBV2 and TRBJ1-6, with TRBD1 matching 8 bases. CDR3 length: 15 amino acids. Germline values: CDR1 SNHLY, CDR2 FYNNEI. After removal of 7 bases from V and 5 bases from J, the junction contained 7 bases not matched to a gene. The CDR3 here is CASTSQGADNSPLHF. The CDR3 coding sequence is TGTGCCAGCACTTCTCAGGGGGCGGATAATTCACCCCTCCACTTT.

The chain couples TRBV27 to TRBJ1-5, with a tentative D call TRBD1 (5 bases). Per germline, CDR1 MNHEY and CDR2 SMNVEV (reference sequence). V lost 8 bases and J lost 3, with 17 bases in between. The CDR3 contains 15 residues. The chain's CDR3 is CASASGMGDNQPQHF. The DNA for the CDR3 is TGTGCCAGCGCCTCAGGGATGGGTGACAATCAGCCCCAGCATTTT.

The chain is built from TRBV5-6 and TRBJ2-7, with 9 bases lining up with TRBD2. The CDR3 loop spans 16 amino acids. Germline loops: CDR1 SGHDT, CDR2 YYEEEE. Trimming cost V 2 bases and J 1 base; bases outside gene matches: 7. CDR3 sequence: CASSLGQTSGSYEQYF. The CDR3, as DNA: TGTGCCAGCAGCTTAGGCCAAACTAGCGGGTCCTACGAGCAGTACTTC.

The chain couples TRBV5-1 to TRBJ2-7; weak D call: TRBD2 (5 bases). The V gene lost 0 bases and the J gene lost 2 bases, with 12 bases spanning the gap. CDR1 is SGHRS, CDR2 YFSETQ, per germline. The CDR3 has 15 residues. CDR3 nucleotides: TGCGCCAGCAGCTTGGAAGGGAGCCAGGCCTACGAGCAGTACTTC. This sequence encodes CASSLEGSQAYEQYF.

The chain couples TRBV5-1 to TRBJ2-5; 11 bases are shared with TRBD1. In germline, CDR1 is SGHRS, CDR2 YFSETQ. J lost 3 bases, V lost 8 bases, and 9 bases had no gene match. The CDR3 spans 15 residues. The CDR3 protein is CASTIWGQGEETQYF. DNA of the CDR3: TGCGCCAGTACGATCTGGGGACAGGGGGAAGAGACCCAGTACTTC.

With regard to this clone: This CDR3 fails to terminate in the conserved phenylalanine or tryptophan, so it likely reflects a read error. The chain carries TRBV11-2 and TRBJ2-6, with no clear D. The V end was cut by 4 bases, the J end by 2 bases, with 9 bases between. The CDR3 contains 15 residues. The germline V gene has CDR1 SGHAT and CDR2 FQNNGV. The CDR3 DNA reads as TGTGCCAGCAGCTGGGGAACTCCTGGGGCCAACGTCCTGACTCTC. Its protein is CASSWGTPGANVLTL.

This chain connects TRBV5-4 to TRBJ2-7, with a weak D call TRBD1 (5 bases). The V gene lost 2 bases and the J gene lost 2 bases, with 11 bases spanning the gap. The CDR3 loop spans 14 amino acids. In germline, CDR1 is SGHNT, CDR2 YYREEE (reference sequence). CDR3 DNA: TGTGCCAGCAGCTTTGGCAGGGCCACCTACGAGCAGTACTTC. Residues: CASSFGRATYEQYF. The whole variable domain, filled in from reference TRBV5-4 and TRBJ2-7, reads ETGVTQSPTHLIKTRGQQVTLRCSSQSGHNTVSWYQQALGQGPQFIFQYYREEENGRGNFPPRFSGLQFPNYSSELNVNALELDDSALYLCASSFGRATYEQYFGPGTRLTVT.

The chain carries TRBV2 and TRBJ2-3; 11 bases match TRBD2. The CDR3 spans 15 residues. V lost 7 bases and J lost 2; bases outside the gene matches: 5. Germline V gene sequence: CDR1 SNHLY, CDR2 FYNNEI. CDR3 amino acids: CASTRLAGPTDTQYF. CDR3 coding DNA: TGTGCCAGCACTCGACTAGCGGGACCCACAGATACGCAGTATTTT.

The chain uses TRBV11-2 and TRBJ1-2; no clear D. The germline CDR1 and CDR2 sequences are SGHAT and FQNNGV. This CDR3 spans 14 amino acids. Trimming removed 3 bases at V and 0 bases at J, with 8 bases between. CDR3 coding DNA: TGTGCCAGCAGCTTGGGCTTAGCTAACTATGGCTACACCTTC. Translating gives CASSLGLANYGYTF.

V and J are TRBV30 and TRBJ2-7; D may be TRBD1 (5 bases). Germline CDR1 reads GTSNPN; CDR2 reads SVGIG (reference sequence). CDR3 length: 11 amino acids. Trimming took 2 bases from V and 7 from J, leaving 9 bases between them. The CDR3 protein is CAWSYSGEQYF. DNA of the CDR3: TGTGCCTGGAGTTATTCAGGGGAGCAGTACTTC.

As to this clone: Germline is not matched at one junction end, which may reflect a read error. V usage is TRBV7-8 and J usage is TRBJ2-5; weak D call: TRBD2 (5 bases). Germline values: CDR1 SGHVS, CDR2 FQNEAQ. This CDR3 is built from 10 residues. This CDR3 is CASGEAAGDF. The CDR3 nucleotides are TGTGCCAGCGGCGAGGCCGCGGGTGACTTC. The complete variable domain, with remaining parts taken from reference TRBV7-8 and TRBJ2-5, reads GAGVSQSPRYKVAKRGQDVALRCDPISGHVSLFWYQQALGQGPEFLTYFQNEAQLDKSGLPSDRFFAERPEGSVSTLKIQRTQQEDSAVYLCASGEAAGDFGPGTRLLVL.

The chain combines TRBV2 with TRBJ2-5; the D gene is possibly TRBD2 (6 bases). The ends were cut back, 1 base at V and 2 bases at J, with 8 bases in the middle. Germline V lookup: CDR1 SNHLY, CDR2 FYNNEI. This CDR3 is 14 amino acids long. CDR3 sequence reads: CASSEGGVQETQYF. The CDR3 coding sequence is TGTGCCAGCAGTGAAGGCGGGGTGCAAGAGACCCAGTACTTC.

The V call is TRBV5-4, the J call TRBJ1-1; 10 positions agree with TRBD1. CDR1 is SGHNT, CDR2 YYREEE, per germline (reference sequence). The V segment lost 3 bases and the J segment 2 bases; nucleotides outside the gene matches: 7. This CDR3 has 16 residues. This CDR3 reads CASSSRTGGGNTEAFF. CDR3 bases: TGTGCCAGCAGCTCCCGGACAGGGGGAGGAAACACTGAAGCTTTCTTT.

The rearrangement joins TRBV11-2 to TRBJ1-2; TRBD1 matches 9 bases. The ends lost 4 bases at V and 0 bases at J; junction bases unmatched: 12. The CDR3 has 18 amino acids. CDR1 is SGHAT, CDR2 FQNNGV, per germline. The CDR3 region has the DNA TGTGCCAGCAGCTCCATTCGGGACAGGGTTTTGGCTAACTATGGCTACACCTTC. This translates into CASSSIRDRVLANYGYTF.

V usage is TRBV20-1 and J usage is TRBJ1-2, with D unresolved. Between the trimmed V and J ends, which lost 6 bases and 2 bases, there was a span of 7 bases. This CDR3 spans 11 amino acids. Germline CDR1 is DFQATT and CDR2 is SNEGSKA (reference sequence). The CDR3 DNA reads TGCAGTGCGCTACAGAACTATGGCTACACCTTC. It specifies CSALQNYGYTF.

V is TRBV5-6 and J is TRBJ2-7, with TRBD1 matching 8 bases. J lost 6 bases, V lost 2 bases, and 10 bases had no gene match. The CDR3 has 15 amino acids. The germline V gene has CDR1 SGHDT and CDR2 YYEEEE. CDR3 bases: TGTGCCAGCAGCTTATTAAGCAGGGGGCAAGGCGAGCAGTACTTC. Translation gives CASSLLSRGQGEQYF. The full variable domain, its missing parts supplied by reference TRBV5-6 and TRBJ2-7, is DAGVTQSPTHLIKTRGQQVTLRCSPKSGHDTVSWYQQALGQGPQFIFQYYEEEERQRGNFPDRFSGHQFPNYSSELNVNALLLGDSALYLCASSLLSRGQGEQYFGPGTRLTVT.

The V and J genes are TRBV27 and TRBJ2-7; tentative D call: TRBD2 (7 bases). The germline CDR1 and CDR2 sequences are MNHEY and SMNVEV (reference sequence). Deletions cut 7 bases from V and 1 base from J, with 17 bases between. This CDR3 region has 15 residues. The CDR3 is CASNPGGHPSYEQYF. CDR3 coding DNA: TGTGCCAGCAACCCGGGGGGACACCCGTCCTACGAGCAGTACTTC.

CDR3 sequence: CASSPDTDYGYTF. The CDR3, as DNA: TGTGCCAGCAGCCCCGACACAGACTATGGCTACACCTTC. This rearrangement joins TRBV6-1 to TRBJ1-2; D remains ambiguous. The CDR3 sequence is 13 residues long. V lost 6 bases to trimming and J lost 3 bases, with 11 bases between them. Germline-derived CDR1 and CDR2 are MNHNS and SASEGT.

The gene calls are TRBV18 and TRBJ1-5; 9 bases are a match to TRBD1. CDR1 and CDR2 from the germline V gene are KGHSH and LQKENI. V was pared by 2 bases and J by 6 bases, with 11 bases of the junction left unmatched. The CDR3 length is 17 residues. CDR3 DNA: TGTGCCAGCTCACCAATGGTAAGGACAGGGGCTATTCAGCCCCAGCATTTT. As protein: CASSPMVRTGAIQPQHF.

CDR3 sequence: CASSSRLAGGPGELFF. DNA for the CDR3: TGTGCCAGCAGCTCCCGACTAGCGGGGGGCCCCGGGGAGCTGTTTTTT. The V call is TRBV7-2, the J call TRBJ2-2, with 13 positions matching TRBD2. V shed 4 bases, J shed 6 bases, and the junction held 5 bases outside the gene matches. Germline CDR1 SGHTA, CDR2 FQGNSA. This CDR3 region has 16 residues.

V is TRBV27 and J is TRBJ2-6; the D gene is possibly TRBD1 (5 bases). There are 14 residues in the CDR3. The V gene's germline CDR1 is MNHEY and CDR2 SMNVEV (reference sequence). Trimming took 2 bases from V and 9 from J, leaving 11 bases between them. The CDR3 DNA sequence: TGTGCCAGCAGTTTACTTCGACAGAGCAACGTCCTGACTTTC. This translates into CASSLLRQSNVLTF.